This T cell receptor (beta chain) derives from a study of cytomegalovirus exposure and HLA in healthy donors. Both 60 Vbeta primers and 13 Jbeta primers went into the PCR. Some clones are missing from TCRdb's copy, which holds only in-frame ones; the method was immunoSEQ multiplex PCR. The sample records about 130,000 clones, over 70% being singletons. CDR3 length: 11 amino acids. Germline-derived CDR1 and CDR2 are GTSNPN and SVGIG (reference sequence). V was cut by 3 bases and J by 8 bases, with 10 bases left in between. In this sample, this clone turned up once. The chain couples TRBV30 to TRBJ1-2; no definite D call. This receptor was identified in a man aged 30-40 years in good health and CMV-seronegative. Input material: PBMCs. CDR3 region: CAWRAGRGYTF. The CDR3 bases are TGTGCCTGGAGAGCCGGGAGGGGCTACACCTTC.